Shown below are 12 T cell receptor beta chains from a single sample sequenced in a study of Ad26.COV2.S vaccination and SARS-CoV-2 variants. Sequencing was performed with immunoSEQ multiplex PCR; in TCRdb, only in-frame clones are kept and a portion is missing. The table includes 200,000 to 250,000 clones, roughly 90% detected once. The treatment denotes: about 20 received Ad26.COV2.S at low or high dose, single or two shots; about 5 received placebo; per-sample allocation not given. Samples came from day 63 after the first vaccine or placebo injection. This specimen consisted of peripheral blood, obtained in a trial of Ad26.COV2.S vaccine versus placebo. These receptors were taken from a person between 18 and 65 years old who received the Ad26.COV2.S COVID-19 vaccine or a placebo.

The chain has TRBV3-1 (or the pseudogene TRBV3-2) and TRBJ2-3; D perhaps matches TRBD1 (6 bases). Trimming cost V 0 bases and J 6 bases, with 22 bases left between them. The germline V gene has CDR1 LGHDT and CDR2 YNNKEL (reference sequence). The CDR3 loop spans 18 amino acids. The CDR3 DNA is TGTGCCAGCAGCCAAGATCCCCACCTCGACAGGTACATCGATACGCAGTATTTT. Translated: CASSQDPHLDRYIDTQYF.

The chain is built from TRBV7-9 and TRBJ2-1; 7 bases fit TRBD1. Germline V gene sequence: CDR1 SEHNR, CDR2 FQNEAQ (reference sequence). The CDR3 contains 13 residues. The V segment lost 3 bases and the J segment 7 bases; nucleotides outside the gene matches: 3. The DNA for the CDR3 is TGTGCCAGCAGCTTTCTACAGGGGAATGAGCAGTTCTTC. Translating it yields CASSFLQGNEQFF.

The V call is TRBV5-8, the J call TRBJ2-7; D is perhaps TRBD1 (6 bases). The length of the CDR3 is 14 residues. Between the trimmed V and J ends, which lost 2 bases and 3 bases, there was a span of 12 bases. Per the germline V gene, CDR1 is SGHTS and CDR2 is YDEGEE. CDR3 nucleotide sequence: TGTGCCAGCAGCTTACGGGACAATAGCTACGAGCAGTACTTC. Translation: CASSLRDNSYEQYF.

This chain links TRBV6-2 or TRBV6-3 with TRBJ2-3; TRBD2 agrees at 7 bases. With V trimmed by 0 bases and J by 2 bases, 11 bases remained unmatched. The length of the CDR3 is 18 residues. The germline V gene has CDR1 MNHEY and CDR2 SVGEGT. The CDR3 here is CASSYSPTASGPTDTQYF. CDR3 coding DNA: TGTGCCAGCAGTTACTCCCCCACTGCTAGCGGCCCCACAGATACGCAGTATTTT.

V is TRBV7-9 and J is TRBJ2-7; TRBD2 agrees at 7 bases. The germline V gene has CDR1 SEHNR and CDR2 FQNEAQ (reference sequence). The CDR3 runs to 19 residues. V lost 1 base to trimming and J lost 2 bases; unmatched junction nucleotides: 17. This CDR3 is CASSLGEGRRRESTYEQYF. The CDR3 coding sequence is TGTGCCAGCAGCTTAGGAGAGGGGAGGAGGCGGGAGTCCACCTACGAGCAGTACTTC. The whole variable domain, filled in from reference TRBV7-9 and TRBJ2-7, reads DTGVSQNPRHKITKRGQNVTFRCDPISEHNRLYWYRQTLGQGPEFLTYFQNEAQLEKSRLLSDRFSAERPKGSFSTLEIQRTEQGDSAMYLCASSLGEGRRRESTYEQYFGPGTRLTVT.

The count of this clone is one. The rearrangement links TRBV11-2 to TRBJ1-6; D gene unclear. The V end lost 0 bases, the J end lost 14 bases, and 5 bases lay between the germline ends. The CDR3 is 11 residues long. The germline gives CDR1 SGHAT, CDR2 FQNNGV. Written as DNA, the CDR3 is TGTGCCAGCAGCTTAGATTATACCCTCCACTTT. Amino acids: CASSLDYTLHF.

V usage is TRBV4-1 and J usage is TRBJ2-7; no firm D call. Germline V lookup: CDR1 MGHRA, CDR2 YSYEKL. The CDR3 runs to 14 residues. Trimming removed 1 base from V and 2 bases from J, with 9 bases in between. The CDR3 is CASSQVATTYEQYF. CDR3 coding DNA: TGCGCCAGCAGCCAAGTCGCGACCACCTACGAGCAGTACTTC.

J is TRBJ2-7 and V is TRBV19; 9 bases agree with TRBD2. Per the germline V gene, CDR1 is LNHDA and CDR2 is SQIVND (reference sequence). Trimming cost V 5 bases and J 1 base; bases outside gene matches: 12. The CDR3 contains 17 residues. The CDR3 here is CASSPRTSAATSYEQYF. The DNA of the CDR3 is TGTGCCAGTAGTCCACGGACTAGCGCCGCTACTTCCTACGAGCAGTACTTC. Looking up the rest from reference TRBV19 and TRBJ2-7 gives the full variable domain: DGGITQSPKYLFRKEGQNVTLSCEQNLNHDAMYWYRQDPGQGLRLIYYSQIVNDFQKGDIAEGYSVSREKKESFPLTVTSAQKNPTAFYLCASSPRTSAATSYEQYFGPGTRLTVT.

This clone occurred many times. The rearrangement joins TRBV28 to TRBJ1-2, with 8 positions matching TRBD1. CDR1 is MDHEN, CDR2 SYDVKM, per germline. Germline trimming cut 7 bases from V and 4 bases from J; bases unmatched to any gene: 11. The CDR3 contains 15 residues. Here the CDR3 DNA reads TGTGCCAGCATTTCCCCCCGGCAGGGGGCCTATGGCTACACCTTC. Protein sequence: CASISPRQGAYGYTF.

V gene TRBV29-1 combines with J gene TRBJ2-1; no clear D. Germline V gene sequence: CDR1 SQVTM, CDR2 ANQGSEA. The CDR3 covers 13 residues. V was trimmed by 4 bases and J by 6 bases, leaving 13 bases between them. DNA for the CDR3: TGCAGCGTTGCATCCAGCGTGGGCAATGAGCAGTTCTTC. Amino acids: CSVASSVGNEQFF.

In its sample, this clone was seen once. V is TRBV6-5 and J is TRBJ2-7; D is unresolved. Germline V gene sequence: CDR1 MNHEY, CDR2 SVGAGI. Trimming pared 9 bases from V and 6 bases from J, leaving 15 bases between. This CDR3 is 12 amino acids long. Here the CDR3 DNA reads TGTGCCAGTAAGAACGGCCCTCTCGAGCAGTACTTC. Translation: CASKNGPLEQYF.

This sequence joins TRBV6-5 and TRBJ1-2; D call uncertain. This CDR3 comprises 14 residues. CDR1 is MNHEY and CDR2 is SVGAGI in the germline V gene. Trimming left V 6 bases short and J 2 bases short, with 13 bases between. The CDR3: CASRAQEGNYGYTF. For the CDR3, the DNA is TGTGCCAGCAGGGCTCAGGAAGGCAACTATGGCTACACCTTC.